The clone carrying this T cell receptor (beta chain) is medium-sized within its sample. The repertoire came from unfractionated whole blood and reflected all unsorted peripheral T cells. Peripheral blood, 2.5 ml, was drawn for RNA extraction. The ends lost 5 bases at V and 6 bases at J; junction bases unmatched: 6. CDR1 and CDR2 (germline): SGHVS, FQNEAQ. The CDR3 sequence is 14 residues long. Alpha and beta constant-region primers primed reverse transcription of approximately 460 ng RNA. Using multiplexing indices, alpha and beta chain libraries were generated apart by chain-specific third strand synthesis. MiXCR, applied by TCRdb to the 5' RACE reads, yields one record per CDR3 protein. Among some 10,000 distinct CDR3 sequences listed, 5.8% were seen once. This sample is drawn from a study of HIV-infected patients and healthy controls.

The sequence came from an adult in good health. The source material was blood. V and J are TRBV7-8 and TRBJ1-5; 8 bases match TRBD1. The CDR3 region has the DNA TGTGCCAGCAGCCCTGTACAGGGGGGTCAGCCCCAGCATTTT. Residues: CASSPVQGGQPQHF.